Presented here are 29 T cell receptor beta chains from one specimen sequenced in a study of identical twins. TCRdb re-analysed the 5' RACE reads in MiXCR, keeping a single row per CDR3 protein. The sample has fewer than 900,000 distinct CDR3 sequences; over 15% are singletons. The same sample was also studied in work on T cells expressing NK-cell markers.

Sample: PBMCs. Receptor source: a young woman in good health.

CDR3 DNA sequence: TGTGCCAGCAGTACAGCGGGGAGCCGTTCCTCCACCCAGTACTTC. Its translation: CASSTAGSRSSTQYF. The chain carries TRBV28 and TRBJ2-5, with TRBD2 identical over 7 bases. This CDR3 region has 15 residues. With V trimmed by 5 bases and J by 8 bases, 14 bases remained unmatched. Germline V gene data show CDR1 as MDHEN and CDR2 as SYDVKM. The full variable domain, with the rest looked up from reference TRBV28 and TRBJ2-5, is DVKVTQSSRYLVKRTGEKVFLECVQDMDHENMFWYRQDPGLGLRLIYFSYDVKMKEKGDIPEGYSVSREKKERFSLILESASTNQTSMYLCASSTAGSRSSTQYFGPGTRLLVL.

At least ten counts were recorded for this clonotype. The rearrangement links TRBV29-1 to TRBJ1-1; D ambiguous. The V gene lost 6 bases and the J gene lost 4 bases, with 18 bases spanning the gap. CDR1 and CDR2 from the germline V gene are SQVTM and ANQGSEA. CDR3 length: 14 residues. Written as DNA, the CDR3 is TGCAGCGTCGAAAGCGAGGGTTCGGTCACTGAAGCTTTCTTT. This translates into CSVESEGSVTEAFF.

This clonotype was detected many times. The rearrangement joins TRBV6-1 to TRBJ1-5; D is ambiguous. The CDR3 totals 15 residues. CDR1 MNHNS and CDR2 SASEGT come from the germline V gene. V was clipped by 10 bases and J by 4 bases, with 20 bases between them. CDR3 coding DNA: TGTGCCACCAGGATGGGATACAACGGTAATCAGCCCCAGCATTTT. Translating gives CATRMGYNGNQPQHF.

The table lists this clonotype with many counts. The rearrangement uses TRBV12-3 or TRBV12-4 and TRBJ2-2, with a possible D match to TRBD2 (6 bases). The CDR3 consists of 18 residues. Trimming cost V 5 bases and J 4 bases, with 23 bases left between them. CDR3 residues: CASSPPSDLPVGTGELFF. CDR3 DNA: TGTGCCAGCAGTCCGCCTAGCGACCTCCCGGTGGGCACCGGGGAGCTGTTTTTT.

Written as DNA, the CDR3 is TGTGCCAGCAGCTTAGTTCTTCGGGTAGCGGGAGGGAACAATGAGCAGTTCTTC. Its protein is CASSLVLRVAGGNNEQFF. J is TRBJ2-1 and V is TRBV11-2; 11 bases agree with TRBD2. The germline gives CDR1 SGHAT, CDR2 FQNNGV. This CDR3 region has 18 residues. Trimming removed 1 base from V and 5 bases from J; junction bases left unmatched: 10.

This clonotype has only a few counts. This chain connects TRBV10-3 to TRBJ1-3, with D perhaps matching TRBD1 (6 bases). Germline V CDR1 and CDR2: ENHRY, SYGVKD. V was clipped by 6 bases and J by 2 bases, with 11 bases between them. CDR3 size: 14 residues. The CDR3, as DNA: TGTGCCATCAGCGCAGGGGTAGCTGGAAACACCATATATTTT. It encodes CAISAGVAGNTIYF.

This chain connects TRBV4-3 to TRBJ2-1; a possible D gene is TRBD1 (7 bases). The CDR3 length is 16 residues. The V end lost 4 bases, the J end lost 4 bases, and 17 bases lay between the germline ends. CDR1 and CDR2 from the germline V gene are LGHNA and YSLEER. This CDR3 reads CASSRGAGQYYNEQFF. The CDR3 DNA sequence: TGCGCCAGCAGCCGAGGGGCGGGACAGTATTACAATGAGCAGTTCTTC.

The chain joins TRBV20-1 to TRBJ1-2; D is possibly TRBD1 (6 bases). The CDR3 has 13 residues. Germline V gene data show CDR1 as DFQATT and CDR2 as SNEGSKA (reference sequence). V lost 8 bases and J 5 bases, leaving 18 bases between the germline ends. The CDR3 DNA follows: TGCAGTACTTCGAGACAGGTTCAATATGGCTACACCTTC. It specifies CSTSRQVQYGYTF.

The chain couples TRBV4-1 to TRBJ1-6; no reliable D call. V was clipped by 0 bases and J by 6 bases, with 9 bases between them. CDR3 length: 15 amino acids. Per germline, CDR1 MGHRA and CDR2 YSYEKL. CDR3 amino acids: CASSQERGFNSPLHF. The DNA for the CDR3 is TGCGCCAGCAGCCAAGAAAGAGGGTTTAATTCACCCCTCCACTTT.

The table lists this clonotype with a few counts. This chain uses TRBV20-1 with TRBJ2-7, with D unresolved. Deletions cut 4 bases from V and 3 bases from J, with 10 bases between. The CDR3 runs 12 residues. Germline CDR1 is DFQATT and CDR2 is SNEGSKA (reference sequence). CDR3 sequence reads: CSAKVHNYEQYF. The CDR3 nucleotides read TGCAGTGCTAAAGTCCACAACTACGAGCAGTACTTC.

This clonotype turned up a few times. This chain uses TRBV5-5 with TRBJ1-2; unclear D gene. V was shortened by 0 bases and J by 4 bases, with 10 bases between the two germline ends. Germline CDR1 reads SGHKS; CDR2 reads YYEKEE (reference sequence). This CDR3 is 14 amino acids long. Here the CDR3 DNA reads TGTGCCAGCAGCTTGGGGAGACTGCCCTATGGCTACACCTTC. It is translated as CASSLGRLPYGYTF.

In this sample, this clonotype turned up a few times. V is TRBV27 and J is TRBJ2-7; 7 bases are a match to TRBD1. Germline CDR1 MNHEY, CDR2 SMNVEV (reference sequence). CDR3 length: 15 residues. V shed 6 bases, J shed 2 bases, and the junction held 10 bases outside the gene matches. CDR3 loop: CASSKVEGAPYEQYF. CDR3 DNA sequence: TGTGCCAGCAGCAAGGTTGAGGGGGCGCCCTACGAGCAGTACTTC.

This chain links TRBV5-5 with TRBJ2-6; 7 nucleotides align to TRBD2. The CDR3 has 17 amino acids. After removal of 4 bases from V and 2 bases from J, the junction contained 9 bases not matched to a gene. From germline, CDR1 is SGHKS and CDR2 YYEKEE (reference sequence). CDR3 in amino acids: CASSLTGRGTGANVLTF. CDR3 DNA sequence: TGTGCCAGCAGCCTCACGGGGAGGGGCACTGGGGCCAACGTCCTGACTTTC.

The chain links TRBV28 to TRBJ2-7, with D hard to call. The CDR3 is made up of 14 amino acids. V was shortened by 3 bases and J by 3 bases, with 12 bases between the two germline ends. In germline, CDR1 is MDHEN, CDR2 SYDVKM. The DNA of the CDR3 is TGTGCCAGCAGTTTTCTATCTTTGGACTACGAGCAGTACTTC. Translated, it gives CASSFLSLDYEQYF. The whole variable domain, remainder taken from reference TRBV28 and TRBJ2-7, is DVKVTQSSRYLVKRTGEKVFLECVQDMDHENMFWYRQDPGLGLRLIYFSYDVKMKEKGDIPEGYSVSREKKERFSLILESASTNQTSMYLCASSFLSLDYEQYFGPGTRLTVT.

This chain joins TRBV12-3 or TRBV12-4 and TRBJ2-1; TRBD2 aligns across 8 bases. Trimming cost V 6 bases and J 5 bases; bases outside gene matches: 6. The CDR3 sequence is 14 residues long. CDR3 residues: CASRSSGNNNEQFF. The CDR3 DNA sequence: TGTGCCAGCAGAAGTAGCGGGAACAACAATGAGCAGTTCTTC.

V usage is TRBV27 and J usage is TRBJ2-4, with TRBD2 as a possible D gene (5 bases). Trimming cost V 3 bases and J 0 bases, with 15 bases left between them. Germline values: CDR1 MNHEY, CDR2 SMNVEV (reference sequence). This CDR3 is 17 amino acids long. The CDR3 coding sequence is TGTGCCAGCAGTTTGAAGGCGGGTCGACTAGCCAAAAACATTCAGTACTTC. Protein product: CASSLKAGRLAKNIQYF.

For the CDR3, the DNA is TGTGCCATCAGCCCCCAAAAGCCCTACGAGCAGTACTTC. Protein sequence: CAISPQKPYEQYF. The chain has TRBV10-3 and TRBJ2-7; D is ambiguous. CDR1 and CDR2 from the germline V gene are ENHRY and SYGVKD. CDR3 size: 13 residues. Trimming cost V 6 bases and J 2 bases, with 11 bases left between them.

This clonotype appeared a few times. This rearrangement joins TRBV27 to TRBJ1-2; 7 bases align to TRBD1. Germline V gives CDR1 MNHEY, CDR2 SMNVEV (reference sequence). V lost 6 bases and J lost 2; bases outside the gene matches: 6. This CDR3 comprises 14 residues. The CDR3 DNA follows: TGTGCCAGCAGCAATCAGGGGGAAAACTATGGCTACACCTTC. Protein sequence: CASSNQGENYGYTF.

V gene TRBV7-9 combines with J gene TRBJ2-7, with D possibly called TRBD1 or TRBD2 (5 bases each). Trimming took off 5 bases at V and 2 bases at J, with 13 bases between the two ends. This CDR3 comprises 14 residues. From germline, CDR1 is SEHNR and CDR2 FQNEAQ (reference sequence). The CDR3 is CASSGGAGPYEQYF. The CDR3 DNA reads TGTGCCAGCAGCGGGGGTGCTGGCCCCTACGAGCAGTACTTC.

This clonotype was picked up a small number of times. The chain couples TRBV7-9 to TRBJ2-7; weak D call: TRBD1 (6 bases). V lost 5 bases and J lost 4, with 15 bases in between. CDR1 is SEHNR and CDR2 is FQNEAQ in the germline V gene (reference sequence). This CDR3 has 14 amino acids. CDR3 sequence: CASSRTGFGYEQYF. DNA of the CDR3: TGTGCCAGCAGCCGTACAGGGTTTGGGTACGAGCAGTACTTC.

In its sample, this clonotype was seen a few times. This chain connects TRBV2 to TRBJ2-1; the D is unclear. From germline, CDR1 is SNHLY and CDR2 FYNNEI. The V end was cut by 7 bases, the J end by 5 bases, with 12 bases between. The CDR3 has 13 residues. The CDR3, as DNA: TGTGCCAGCACGTTCTCTTTAGACAATGAGCAGTTCTTC. This sequence encodes CASTFSLDNEQFF. Using reference TRBV2 and TRBJ2-1 for the parts outside the CDR3, the full variable domain is EPEVTQTPSHQVTQMGQEVILRCVPISNHLYFYWYRQILGQKVEFLVSFYNNEISEKSEIFDDQFSVERPDGSNFTLKIRSTKLEDSAMYFCASTFSLDNEQFFGPGTRLTVL.

Note on this clonotype: An end of the junction differs from the germline gene, which may be a read error. This chain links TRBV9 with TRBJ2-7; D is possibly TRBD2 (6 bases). Germline V gene sequence: CDR1 SGDLS, CDR2 YYNGEE. The CDR3 length is 15 residues. The CDR3 DNA follows: TGTGCCATCAGCGTGGGAGGTAGCTTAATTTACGAGCAGTACTTC. Its protein is CAISVGGSLIYEQYF.

This clonotype was detected a few times. The rearrangement links TRBV5-1 to TRBJ2-7, with 9 positions matching TRBD1. The CDR3 has 13 amino acids. Germline V CDR1 and CDR2: SGHRS, YFSETQ. V gave up 4 bases and J gave up 3 bases; unmatched junction bases: 2. CDR3 DNA: TGCGCCAGCAGCGGGACAGGGTTCTACGAGCAGTACTTC. It yields the protein CASSGTGFYEQYF.

This clonotype was counted ten times or more. V is TRBV27 and J is TRBJ2-7, with 9 bases identical to TRBD1. The CDR3 loop spans 13 amino acids. The germline CDR1 and CDR2 sequences are MNHEY and SMNVEV (reference sequence). V shed 8 bases, J shed 6 bases, and the junction held 8 bases outside the gene matches. The CDR3 DNA is TGTGCCAGCCCCCGGGACAGGGTAGGCGAGCAGTACTTC. It codes for CASPRDRVGEQYF.

The rearrangement uses TRBV7-2 and TRBJ2-1, with D maybe TRBD2 (6 bases). The V and J ends lost 7 bases and 1 base respectively, with 20 bases between them. The CDR3 is 17 residues long. In germline, CDR1 is SGHTA, CDR2 FQGNSA. CDR3 in DNA: TGTGCCAGCACCGACATATGGACTACCCTTTCCTACAATGAGCAGTTCTTC. Translating it yields CASTDIWTTLSYNEQFF. The entire variable domain, with the rest obtained from reference TRBV7-2 and TRBJ2-1, is as follows: GAGVSQSPSNKVTEKGKDVELRCDPISGHTALYWYRQSLGQGLEFLIYFQGNSAPDKSGLPSDRFSAERTGGSVSTLTIQRTQQEDSAVYLCASTDIWTTLSYNEQFFGPGTRLTVL.

Comment on this clonotype: A much more abundant neighbour one base away suggests this may be a read error. This chain links TRBV20-1 with TRBJ2-2, with 7 bases identical to TRBD1. This CDR3 spans 13 amino acids. The V and J ends lost 1 base and 6 bases, in that order; junction bases with no gene match: 2. CDR1 is DFQATT, CDR2 SNEGSKA, per germline (reference sequence). CDR3 bases: TGCAGTGCTAGAGTCACAGGGGCCGGGGAGCTGTTTTTT. This encodes CSARVTGAGELFF.

This clonotype occurred a few times. The chain uses TRBV7-9 and TRBJ2-7; 7 bases line up with TRBD1. V lost 3 bases, J lost 3 bases, and 2 bases stayed unmatched. CDR1 and CDR2 (germline): SEHNR, FQNEAQ (reference sequence). This CDR3 region has 13 residues. The CDR3 DNA reads as TGTGCCAGCAGCTTCCGGGACAGCTACGAGCAGTACTTC. Protein: CASSFRDSYEQYF.

The gene calls are TRBV29-1 and TRBJ2-3; possibly TRBD1 for D (6 bases). Germline V CDR1 and CDR2: SQVTM, ANQGSEA. The ends were cut back, 6 bases at V and 5 bases at J, with 15 bases in the middle. This CDR3 spans 13 amino acids. In nucleotides, the CDR3 is TGCAGCGTGGATGGGGGCTTAGAAGATACGCAGTATTTT. This gives the protein CSVDGGLEDTQYF.

The chain joins TRBV4-3 to TRBJ2-3; 7 bases fit TRBD1. The CDR3 is 16 residues long. The V gene end was trimmed by 3 bases and the J gene end by 0 bases; junction bases not matched to a gene: 6. In germline, CDR1 is LGHNA, CDR2 YSLEER. In DNA, the CDR3 is TGCGCCAGCAGCCATGTCGGACAGGCCAGCACAGATACGCAGTATTTT. Its translation is CASSHVGQASTDTQYF.